The clone carrying this T cell receptor beta chain was found many times. Hyperthyroidism patients, all newly diagnosed, had under 2 months' duration and ages of 18 to 65. It was on clinical symptoms, serum thyroxine, TRAb, thyroid ultrasound and orbital computed tomography that diagnosis relied. The sample belongs to a study of Graves' ophthalmopathy and Graves' hyperthyroidism. About the research overall: Being free of ophthalmopathy for 18 months of follow-up defined stable hyperthyroidism.

TCR beta CDR3 regions were amplified from RNA transcripts. HTBI primers were employed in first-round RT-PCR, then a second-round multiplex PCR followed. Using its own MiXCR run on the multiplex PCR reads, TCRdb lists one record per CDR3 protein. This sample has over a million distinct CDR3 sequences, with 35% to 40% found just once. Germline-derived CDR1 and CDR2 are SQVTM and ANQGSEA. J was trimmed by 2 bases and V by 7 bases; bases with no gene match: 7. This CDR3 is built from 13 residues. Source material: peripheral blood or thyroid tissue (not recorded which). The rearrangement joins TRBV29-1 to TRBJ2-5; TRBD2 aligns across 7 bases. This clonotype originated in an adult man with Graves' hyperthyroidism. CDR3 DNA sequence: TGCAGCGGCAAAAGCGGGGCTCAAGAGACCCAGTACTTC. It is translated as CSGKSGAQETQYF.